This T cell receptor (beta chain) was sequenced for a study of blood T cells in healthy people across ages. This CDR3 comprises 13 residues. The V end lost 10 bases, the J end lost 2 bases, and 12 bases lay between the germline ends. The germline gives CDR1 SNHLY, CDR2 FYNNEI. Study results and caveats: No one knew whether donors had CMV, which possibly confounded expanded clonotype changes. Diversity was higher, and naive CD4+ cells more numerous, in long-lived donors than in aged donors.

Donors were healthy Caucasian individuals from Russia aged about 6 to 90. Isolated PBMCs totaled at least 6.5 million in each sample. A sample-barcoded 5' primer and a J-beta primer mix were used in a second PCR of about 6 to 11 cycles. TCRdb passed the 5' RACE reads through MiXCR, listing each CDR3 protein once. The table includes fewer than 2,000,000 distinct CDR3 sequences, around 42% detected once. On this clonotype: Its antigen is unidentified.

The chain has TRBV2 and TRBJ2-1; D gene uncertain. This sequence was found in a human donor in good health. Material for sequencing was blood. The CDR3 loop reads CATGLVTYNEQFF. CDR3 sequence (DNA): TGTGCCACGGGCCTCGTTACCTACAATGAGCAGTTCTTC. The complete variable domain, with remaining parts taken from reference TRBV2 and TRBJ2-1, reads EPEVTQTPSHQVTQMGQEVILRCVPISNHLYFYWYRQILGQKVEFLVSFYNNEISEKSEIFDDQFSVERPDGSNFTLKIRSTKLEDSAMYFCATGLVTYNEQFFGPGTRLTVL.